This entry describes one TCR beta chain. The antigen remains undetermined. Using immunoSEQ multiplex PCR, the repertoire was profiled, and TCRdb retains in-frame clones only, with some absent. The data show about a million clones, under 80% seen once. The sample belongs to a study of shared clonotypes between healthy human individuals. Whole-study findings and limits: The study found lower generation probabilities in non-shared clonotypes than in those shared by all four donors.

Sequencing was performed on memory CD4+ T cells sorted from blood. Subset denoted: CD45RA-negative fraction. The receptor's source is a man aged 18 to 29 in good health.

CDR3: CASSQSDREGEKLFF. CDR3 nucleotide sequence: TGCGCCAGCAGTCAATCGGACAGGGAAGGGGAAAAACTGTTTTTT. The chain recombines TRBV23-1 with TRBJ1-4; TRBD1 matches 8 bases. TRBV23-1 is flagged as an ORF with uncertain function. V was pared by 0 bases and J by 8 bases, with 5 bases of the junction left unmatched. This CDR3 is built from 15 residues.